This passage covers 28 T cell receptor beta chains from one sample sequenced in a study of technical replicates of blood from a few donors. Profiling relied on immunoSEQ multiplex PCR, and the TCRdb table lists in-frame clones only, not all of them. The sample has about 82,000 clones; roughly 95% are singletons. Sequenced input: T cells isolated from PBMCs. The receptors originated from a human donor in good health.

V is TRBV11-3 and J is TRBJ2-3; TRBD1 aligns across 7 bases. With 6 bases clipped from V and 0 bases from J, the junction kept 6 bases outside the gene matches. The CDR3 covers 15 residues. Germline V gene sequence: CDR1 SGHNT, CDR2 YENEEA. CDR3 protein: CASRGGTTSTDTQYF. CDR3 bases: TGTGCCAGCAGAGGGGGCACAACTAGCACAGATACGCAGTATTTT.

The rearrangement uses TRBV29-1 and TRBJ1-2, with a tentative D call TRBD1 (5 bases). This CDR3 spans 12 amino acids. V lost 5 bases, J lost 4 bases, and 11 bases lay in between. In germline, CDR1 is SQVTM, CDR2 ANQGSEA. The DNA for the CDR3 is TGCAGCGTTCGGGGGGTCCGCTATGGCTACACCTTC. This sequence encodes CSVRGVRYGYTF.

V is TRBV6-1 and J is TRBJ2-1, with 10 bases lining up with TRBD2. This CDR3 has 17 residues. V was clipped by 2 bases and J by 1 base; unmatched bases: 5. In germline, CDR1 is MNHNS, CDR2 SASEGT. This CDR3 is CASSETSGIGSYNEQFF. The CDR3 DNA follows: TGTGCCAGCAGTGAAACTAGCGGGATAGGATCCTACAATGAGCAGTTCTTC.

The genes are TRBV4-3 and TRBJ2-7; 7 bases match TRBD1. Per the germline V gene, CDR1 is LGHNA and CDR2 is YSLEER. The CDR3 extends over 16 amino acids. Trimming at V came to 1 base and at J to 3 bases, leaving 9 bases not matched to a gene. CDR3 sequence (DNA): TGCGCCAGCAGCCAAGGCGTGCAGGACAGGATCTACGAGCAGTACTTC. This gives the protein CASSQGVQDRIYEQYF.

The genes are TRBV7-2 and TRBJ2-5; D is possibly TRBD2 (5 bases). Germline V gene lookup returns CDR1 SGHTA and CDR2 FQGNSA. The ends were cut back, 0 bases at V and 14 bases at J, with 10 bases in the middle. There are 11 residues in the CDR3. CDR3 sequence (DNA): TGTGCCAGCAGCTTAGCGGGAGCCCCTTACTTC. Protein product: CASSLAGAPYF.

DNA of the CDR3: TGTGCCAGCAGTGCCAGCGGGAGTCGCACAGATACGCAGTATTTT. Translated: CASSASGSRTDTQYF. The rearrangement joins TRBV2 to TRBJ2-3; 8 nucleotides agree with TRBD2. The ends lost 4 bases at V and 1 base at J; junction bases unmatched: 4. CDR3 size: 15 residues. The germline V gene has CDR1 SNHLY and CDR2 FYNNEI.

The V and J genes are TRBV2 and TRBJ2-2, with 8 bases fitting TRBD1. After removal of 7 bases from V and 7 bases from J, the junction contained 11 bases not matched to a gene. Germline V lookup: CDR1 SNHLY, CDR2 FYNNEI. The CDR3 runs to 15 residues. CDR3 coding DNA: TGTGCCAGCACGCGACTGACAGGGGTAGACGGGGAGCTGTTTTTT. It is translated as CASTRLTGVDGELFF. Full variable domain (missing parts from reference TRBV2 and TRBJ2-2): EPEVTQTPSHQVTQMGQEVILRCVPISNHLYFYWYRQILGQKVEFLVSFYNNEISEKSEIFDDQFSVERPDGSNFTLKIRSTKLEDSAMYFCASTRLTGVDGELFFGEGSRLTVL.

V gene TRBV29-1 combines with J gene TRBJ1-5, with D perhaps matching TRBD1 (6 bases). The V gene lost 4 bases and the J gene lost 0 bases, with 10 bases spanning the gap. The germline CDR1 and CDR2 sequences are SQVTM and ANQGSEA. The CDR3 covers 14 residues. The CDR3: CSVVQGYSNQPQHF. In nucleotides, the CDR3 is TGCAGCGTTGTACAGGGCTATAGCAATCAGCCCCAGCATTTT.

V and J are TRBV2 and TRBJ2-1; TRBD2 aligns across 14 bases. The CDR3 runs to 14 residues. Trimming at V came to 6 bases and at J to 12 bases, leaving 7 bases not matched to a gene. The germline CDR1 and CDR2 sequences are SNHLY and FYNNEI. This chain's CDR3 is CASREGLAGASQFF. Here the CDR3 DNA reads TGTGCCAGCAGGGAGGGACTAGCGGGAGCTTCGCAGTTCTTC. Full variable domain (rest looked up from reference TRBV2 and TRBJ2-1): EPEVTQTPSHQVTQMGQEVILRCVPISNHLYFYWYRQILGQKVEFLVSFYNNEISEKSEIFDDQFSVERPDGSNFTLKIRSTKLEDSAMYFCASREGLAGASQFFGPGTRLTVL.

The J gene is TRBJ2-1, the V gene TRBV4-1; TRBD2 agrees at 12 bases. V dropped 1 base and J dropped 8; count of bases not matched to a gene: 9. This CDR3 has 17 residues. Germline V lookup: CDR1 MGHRA, CDR2 YSYEKL. CDR3 nucleotide sequence: TGCGCCAGCAGCCAAGTCTTGGTCCGGACTAGCGGGGATGAGCAGTTCTTC. This translates into CASSQVLVRTSGDEQFF.

V usage is TRBV27 and J usage is TRBJ1-1; TRBD1 matches 7 bases. Germline assignment: CDR1 MNHEY and CDR2 SMNVEV (reference sequence). The CDR3 runs to 13 residues. Losses at the gene ends were 10 bases for V and 5 bases for J; bases not matched to a gene: 10. The CDR3 loop reads CATTGDGNTEAFF. The CDR3 DNA follows: TGTGCCACTACAGGGGATGGGAATACTGAAGCTTTCTTT.

This chain links TRBV6-1 with TRBJ2-7; TRBD1 agrees at 10 bases. CDR1 and CDR2 (germline): MNHNS, SASEGT. This CDR3 is 15 amino acids long. V lost 2 bases to trimming and J lost 5 bases; unmatched junction nucleotides: 6. CDR3: CASSESGTGDHEQYF. The DNA for the CDR3 is TGTGCCAGCAGTGAATCGGGGACAGGGGATCACGAGCAGTACTTC.

This clone has just one count. V gene TRBV6-6 combines with J gene TRBJ2-7; 13 nucleotides line up with TRBD2. Trimming removed 6 bases from V and 9 bases from J; junction bases left unmatched: 14. CDR1 is MNHNY, CDR2 SVGAGI, per germline (reference sequence). The CDR3 is 16 residues long. CDR3 DNA: TGTGCCAGCAGCCAAACTAGCGGGAGGGGGGTTAAGGGGCAGTACTTC. This translates into CASSQTSGRGVKGQYF.

The CDR3 spells CASSLAGGSGELFF. Here the CDR3 DNA reads TGTGCCAGCAGCTTAGCGGGGGGGTCCGGGGAGCTGTTTTTT. V is TRBV11-3 and J is TRBJ2-2; 8 positions agree with TRBD2. The CDR3 contains 14 residues. Germline CDR1 and CDR2: SGHNT and YENEEA. The trim removed 1 base at V and 6 bases at J, leaving 1 base unmatched.

This clone came up once. This sequence joins TRBV7-8 and TRBJ2-7; tentative D call: TRBD1 (7 bases). CDR1 and CDR2 from the germline V gene are SGHVS and FQNEAQ. CDR3 length: 16 residues. The V end lost 1 base, the J end lost 3 bases, and 16 bases lay between the germline ends. The CDR3 DNA is TGTGCCAGCAGCTTAGTCGCAGGGGGGAACAACTACGAGCAGTACTTC. Translation: CASSLVAGGNNYEQYF.

The chain links TRBV5-6 to TRBJ1-1; no clear D. Germline values: CDR1 SGHDT, CDR2 YYEEEE. CDR3 length equals 15 residues. With 2 bases removed from V and 5 bases from J, the gap between germline ends came to 16 bases. CDR3 nucleotide sequence: TGTGCCAGCAGCTTATCGGAGGGTAGGGTAACTGAAGCTTTCTTT. As protein: CASSLSEGRVTEAFF.

About this clone: The germline gene is not matched at one end of the junction; a read error may be the cause. The CDR3 here is CASSFGPSWNF. CDR3 DNA sequence: TGTGCCAGCAGTTTTGGGCCTTCCTGGAACTTC. The chain employs TRBV28 and TRBJ2-7, with unresolved D. Germline CDR1 is MDHEN and CDR2 is SYDVKM. There are 11 residues in the CDR3.

This clone was observed a single time. This chain uses TRBV5-1 with TRBJ2-7, with 12 bases matching TRBD2. The V and J ends lost 4 bases and 3 bases, in that order; junction bases with no gene match: 8. The CDR3 consists of 16 residues. CDR1 SGHRS and CDR2 YFSETQ come from the germline V gene. The CDR3 DNA reads as TGCGCCAGCAGCCGAACTAGCGGGAGGACCTACTACGAGCAGTACTTC. It codes for CASSRTSGRTYYEQYF. Based on the CDR3 plus reference TRBV5-1 and TRBJ2-7, the full variable domain is KAGVTQTPRYLIKTRGQQVTLSCSPISGHRSVSWYQQTPGQGLQFLFEYFSETQRNKGNFPGRFSGRQFSNSRSEMNVSTLELGDSALYLCASSRTSGRTYYEQYFGPGTRLTVT.

This chain links TRBV30 with TRBJ2-7; a possible D gene is TRBD2 (5 bases). This CDR3 spans 12 amino acids. Trimming left V 0 bases short and J 9 bases short, with 12 bases between. Germline CDR1 is GTSNPN and CDR2 is SVGIG (reference sequence). The CDR3 region has the DNA TGTGCCTGGAGTGTCGGACGGGGAAGGCAGTACTTC. Residues: CAWSVGRGRQYF.

The genes are TRBV4-1 and TRBJ2-7; perhaps TRBD1 as D (5 bases). The CDR3 loop spans 15 amino acids. Germline V lookup: CDR1 MGHRA, CDR2 YSYEKL. With 3 bases removed from V and 2 bases from J, the gap between germline ends came to 14 bases. CDR3 residues: CASSHPTGSAYEQYF. In DNA form, the CDR3 reads TGCGCCAGCAGCCATCCTACAGGTTCGGCCTACGAGCAGTACTTC.

This clone was found a few times. The rearrangement joins TRBV11-1 to TRBJ2-1; 8 bases are a match to TRBD2. Germline V gives CDR1 SGHAT, CDR2 FQDESV (reference sequence). The CDR3 runs 16 residues. V lost 5 bases and J lost 1; bases outside the gene matches: 7. CDR3 DNA: TGTGCCAGCAGCGGGGGGAAGCGGGAGTCCTACAATGAGCAGTTCTTC. It specifies CASSGGKRESYNEQFF.

This sequence joins TRBV9 and TRBJ1-3; D is perhaps TRBD1 (5 bases). Trimming left V 4 bases short and J 11 bases short, with 10 bases between. The germline CDR1 and CDR2 sequences are SGDLS and YYNGEE. This CDR3 comprises 11 residues. CDR3 region: CASSPGPAIYF. The CDR3 DNA follows: TGTGCCAGCAGCCCAGGGCCCGCCATATATTTT.

The V call is TRBV4-3, the J call TRBJ2-1; D not certain. The V end lost 4 bases, the J end lost 12 bases, and 13 bases lay between the germline ends. This CDR3 is 12 amino acids long. Germline V CDR1 and CDR2: LGHNA, YSLEER. CDR3 protein: CASSLQRRGQFF. CDR3 DNA sequence: TGCGCCAGCAGCCTTCAGAGGAGAGGGCAGTTCTTC.

This chain connects TRBV28 to TRBJ2-5; the D gene is possibly TRBD1 (5 bases). From germline, CDR1 is MDHEN and CDR2 SYDVKM. This CDR3 is built from 13 residues. V was pared by 2 bases and J by 5 bases, with 9 bases between. The CDR3 nucleotides are TGTGCCAGCAGTTTACAGGGTCGGGAGACCCAGTACTTC. Its translation: CASSLQGRETQYF.

This clone was detected only once. This chain joins TRBV28 and TRBJ2-5, with 7 bases lining up with TRBD1. The CDR3 loop spans 14 amino acids. Germline CDR1 and CDR2: MDHEN and SYDVKM. Trimming took 5 bases from V and 9 from J; bases not matched to a gene: 12. The CDR3 protein is CASSPPGQQKAQYF. CDR3 nucleotide sequence: TGTGCCAGCAGTCCCCCGGGACAGCAAAAGGCCCAGTACTTC.

The chain has TRBV29-1 and TRBJ2-2; a possible D gene is TRBD2 (5 bases). The ends were cut back, 7 bases at V and 4 bases at J, with 7 bases in the middle. CDR3 size: 11 residues. CDR1 is SQVTM, CDR2 ANQGSEA, per germline. The CDR3 is CSGSATGELFF. For the CDR3, the DNA is TGCAGCGGTAGCGCCACCGGGGAGCTGTTTTTT.

V is TRBV7-2 and J is TRBJ2-2; 7 bases line up with TRBD2. Germline CDR1 reads SGHTA; CDR2 reads FQGNSA. J gave up 5 bases and V 1 base, and 4 bases lay outside the gene matches. The CDR3 is 15 amino acids. The CDR3 loop reads CASSLGRELTGELFF. The CDR3 DNA is TGTGCCAGCAGCTTAGGGCGGGAGCTAACCGGGGAGCTGTTTTTT.

The chain couples TRBV19 to TRBJ2-7, with D unclear. The CDR3 has 13 residues. Germline V gene lookup returns CDR1 LNHDA and CDR2 SQIVND (reference sequence). V was cut by 3 bases and J by 0 bases, with 6 bases left in between. Here the CDR3 reads CASSITASYEQYF. The CDR3 DNA sequence: TGTGCCAGTAGTATTACAGCCTCCTACGAGCAGTACTTC.